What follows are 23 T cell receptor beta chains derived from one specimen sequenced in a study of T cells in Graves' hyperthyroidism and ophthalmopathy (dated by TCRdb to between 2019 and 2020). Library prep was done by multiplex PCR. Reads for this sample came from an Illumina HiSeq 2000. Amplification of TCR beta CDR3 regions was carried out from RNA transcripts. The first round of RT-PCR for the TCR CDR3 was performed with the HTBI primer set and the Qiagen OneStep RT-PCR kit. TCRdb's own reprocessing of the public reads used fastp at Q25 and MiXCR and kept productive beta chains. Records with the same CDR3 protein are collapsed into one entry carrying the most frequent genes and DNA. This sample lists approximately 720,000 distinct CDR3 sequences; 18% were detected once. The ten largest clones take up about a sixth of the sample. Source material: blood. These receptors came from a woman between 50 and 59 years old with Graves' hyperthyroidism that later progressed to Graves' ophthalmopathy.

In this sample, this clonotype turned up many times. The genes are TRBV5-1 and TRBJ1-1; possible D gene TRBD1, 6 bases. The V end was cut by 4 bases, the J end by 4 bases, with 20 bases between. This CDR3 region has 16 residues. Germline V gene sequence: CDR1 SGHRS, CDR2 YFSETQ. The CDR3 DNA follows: TGCGCCAGCAGCCTGTATCGCGGGGCAGGGGCCACTGAAGCTTTCTTT. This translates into CASSLYRGAGATEAFF.

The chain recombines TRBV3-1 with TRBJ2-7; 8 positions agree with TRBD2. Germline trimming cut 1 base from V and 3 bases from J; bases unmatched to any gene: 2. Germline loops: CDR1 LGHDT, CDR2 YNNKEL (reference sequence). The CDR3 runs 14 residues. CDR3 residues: CASSQARGGYEQYF. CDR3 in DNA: TGTGCCAGCAGCCAAGCCCGGGGGGGCTACGAGCAGTACTTC.

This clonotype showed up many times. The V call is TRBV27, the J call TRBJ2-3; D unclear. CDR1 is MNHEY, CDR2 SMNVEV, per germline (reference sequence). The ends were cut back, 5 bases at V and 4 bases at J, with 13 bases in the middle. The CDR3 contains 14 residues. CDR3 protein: CASSLLRGPDTQYF. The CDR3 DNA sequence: TGTGCCAGCAGTCTACTACGAGGCCCAGATACGCAGTATTTT.

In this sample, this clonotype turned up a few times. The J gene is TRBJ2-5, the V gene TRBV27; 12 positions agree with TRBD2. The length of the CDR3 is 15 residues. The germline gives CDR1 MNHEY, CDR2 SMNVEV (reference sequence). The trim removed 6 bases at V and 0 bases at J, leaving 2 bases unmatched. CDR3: CASSWTSGDQETQYF. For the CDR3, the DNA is TGTGCCAGCAGCTGGACTAGCGGGGACCAAGAGACCCAGTACTTC.

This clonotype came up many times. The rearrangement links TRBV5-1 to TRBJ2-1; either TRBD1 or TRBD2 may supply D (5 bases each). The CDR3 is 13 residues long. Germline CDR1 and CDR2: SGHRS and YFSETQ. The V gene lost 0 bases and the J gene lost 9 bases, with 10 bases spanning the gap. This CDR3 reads CASSLGGNSEQFF. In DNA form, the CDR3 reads TGCGCCAGCAGCTTGGGGGGGAACAGTGAGCAGTTCTTC.

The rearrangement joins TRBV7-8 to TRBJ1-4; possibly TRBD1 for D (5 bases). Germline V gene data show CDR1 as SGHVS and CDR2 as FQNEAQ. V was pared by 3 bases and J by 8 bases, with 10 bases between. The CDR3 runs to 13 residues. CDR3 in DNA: TGTGCCAGCAGCTTCGGGGGTGGGGAAAAACTGTTTTTT. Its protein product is CASSFGGGEKLFF. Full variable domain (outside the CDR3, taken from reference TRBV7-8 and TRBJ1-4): GAGVSQSPRYKVAKRGQDVALRCDPISGHVSLFWYQQALGQGPEFLTYFQNEAQLDKSGLPSDRFFAERPEGSVSTLKIQRTQQEDSAVYLCASSFGGGEKLFFGSGTQLSVL.

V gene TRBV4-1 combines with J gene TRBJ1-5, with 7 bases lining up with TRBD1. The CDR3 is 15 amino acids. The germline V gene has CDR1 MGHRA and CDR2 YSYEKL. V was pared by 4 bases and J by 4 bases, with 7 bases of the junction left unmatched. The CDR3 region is CASSRDRVANQPQHF. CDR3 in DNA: TGCGCCAGCAGCCGAGACAGGGTGGCAAATCAGCCCCAGCATTTT.

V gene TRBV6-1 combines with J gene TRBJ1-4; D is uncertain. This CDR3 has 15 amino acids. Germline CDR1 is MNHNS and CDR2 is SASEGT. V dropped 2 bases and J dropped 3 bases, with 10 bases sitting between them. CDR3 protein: CASSERPAPNEKLFF. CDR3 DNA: TGTGCCAGCAGTGAACGGCCAGCCCCTAATGAAAAACTGTTTTTT.

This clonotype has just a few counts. The CDR3 bases are TGTGCCATCAGTTCAGTTTCCGTGAATGAGCAGTTCTTC. It yields the protein CAISSVSVNEQFF. V and J are TRBV10-3 and TRBJ2-1, with D hard to call. This CDR3 is 13 amino acids long. Per the germline V gene, CDR1 is ENHRY and CDR2 is SYGVKD. V dropped 5 bases and J dropped 7 bases, with 12 bases sitting between them.

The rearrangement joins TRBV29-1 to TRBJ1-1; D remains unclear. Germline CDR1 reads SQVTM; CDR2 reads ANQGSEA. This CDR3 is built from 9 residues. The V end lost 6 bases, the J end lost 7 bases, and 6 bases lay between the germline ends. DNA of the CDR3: TGCAGCGTCCCAGATGAAGCTTTCTTT. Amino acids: CSVPDEAFF. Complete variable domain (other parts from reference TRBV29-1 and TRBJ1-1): SAVISQKPSRDICQRGTSLTIQCQVDSQVTMMFWYRQQPGQSLTLIATANQGSEATYESGFVIDKFPISRPNLTFSTLTVSNMSPEDSSIYLCSVPDEAFFGQGTRLTVV.

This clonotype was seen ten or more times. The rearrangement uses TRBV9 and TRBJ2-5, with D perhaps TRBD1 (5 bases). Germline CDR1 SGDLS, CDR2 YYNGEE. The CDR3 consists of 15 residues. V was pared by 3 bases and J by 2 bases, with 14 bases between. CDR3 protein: CASSGQGGPQETQYF. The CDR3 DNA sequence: TGTGCCAGCAGCGGGCAGGGCGGACCGCAAGAGACCCAGTACTTC. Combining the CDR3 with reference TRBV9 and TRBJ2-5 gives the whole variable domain DSGVTQTPKHLITATGQRVTLRCSPRSGDLSVYWYQQSLDQGLQFLIQYYNGEERAKGNILERFSAQQFPDLHSELNLSSLELGDSALYFCASSGQGGPQETQYFGPGTRLLVL.

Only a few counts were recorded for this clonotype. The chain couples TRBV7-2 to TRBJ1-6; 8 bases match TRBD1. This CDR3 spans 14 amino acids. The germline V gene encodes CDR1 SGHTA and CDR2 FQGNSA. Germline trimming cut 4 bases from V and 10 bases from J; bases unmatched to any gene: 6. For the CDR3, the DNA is TGTGCCAGCAGCTCCGGGACAGGACTCTCACCCCTCCACTTT. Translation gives CASSSGTGLSPLHF.

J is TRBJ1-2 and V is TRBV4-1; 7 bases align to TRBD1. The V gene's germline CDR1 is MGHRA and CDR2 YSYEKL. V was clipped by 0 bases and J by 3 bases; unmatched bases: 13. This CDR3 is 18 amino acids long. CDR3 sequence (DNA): TGCGCCAGCAGCCAAGATTTGGGGCGACAGGGTAGGGACTATGGCTACACCTTC. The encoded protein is CASSQDLGRQGRDYGYTF.

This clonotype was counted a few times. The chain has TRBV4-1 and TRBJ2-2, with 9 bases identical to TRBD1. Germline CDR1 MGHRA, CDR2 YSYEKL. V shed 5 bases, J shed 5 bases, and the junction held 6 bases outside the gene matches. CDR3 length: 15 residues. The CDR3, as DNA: TGCGCCAGCAGCAAAGGACAGGGGCATACCGGGGAGCTGTTTTTT. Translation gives CASSKGQGHTGELFF.

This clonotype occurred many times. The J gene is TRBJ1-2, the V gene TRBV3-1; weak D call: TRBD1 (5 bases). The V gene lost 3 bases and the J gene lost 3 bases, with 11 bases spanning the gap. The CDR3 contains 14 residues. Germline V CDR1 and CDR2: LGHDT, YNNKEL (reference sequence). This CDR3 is CASSHRRDYYGYTF. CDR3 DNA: TGTGCCAGCAGCCACCGCAGGGACTACTATGGCTACACCTTC.

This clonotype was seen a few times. CDR3 region: CSVDSGQAGDTIYF. In DNA, the CDR3 is TGCAGCGTTGACTCGGGACAGGCGGGCGACACCATATATTTT. The rearrangement uses TRBV29-1 and TRBJ1-3; 8 bases line up with TRBD1. V was clipped by 3 bases and J by 8 bases; unmatched bases: 9. The CDR3 is 14 amino acids. CDR1 and CDR2 from the germline V gene are SQVTM and ANQGSEA. Full variable domain (remainder filled in from reference TRBV29-1 and TRBJ1-3): SAVISQKPSRDICQRGTSLTIQCQVDSQVTMMFWYRQQPGQSLTLIATANQGSEATYESGFVIDKFPISRPNLTFSTLTVSNMSPEDSSIYLCSVDSGQAGDTIYFGEGSWLTVV.

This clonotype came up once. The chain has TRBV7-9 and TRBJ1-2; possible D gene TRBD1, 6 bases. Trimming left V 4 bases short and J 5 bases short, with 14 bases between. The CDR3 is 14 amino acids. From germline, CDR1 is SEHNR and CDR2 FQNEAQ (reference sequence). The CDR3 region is CASSSSTGYYGYTF. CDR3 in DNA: TGTGCCAGCAGCTCGTCGACAGGTTATTATGGCTACACCTTC.

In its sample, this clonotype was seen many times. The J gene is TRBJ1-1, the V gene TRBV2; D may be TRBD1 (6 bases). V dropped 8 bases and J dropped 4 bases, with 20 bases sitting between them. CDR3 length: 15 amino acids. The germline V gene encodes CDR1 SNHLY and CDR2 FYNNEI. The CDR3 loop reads CASLGQGNLGTEAFF. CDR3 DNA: TGTGCCAGCCTCGGGCAGGGGAACTTGGGCACTGAAGCTTTCTTT.

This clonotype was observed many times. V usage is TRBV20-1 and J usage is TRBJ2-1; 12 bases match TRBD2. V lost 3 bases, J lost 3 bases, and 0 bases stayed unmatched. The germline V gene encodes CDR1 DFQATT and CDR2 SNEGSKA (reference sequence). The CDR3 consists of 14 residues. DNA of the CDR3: TGCAGTGCTAGGACTAGCGGGGGCTACAATGAGCAGTTCTTC. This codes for CSARTSGGYNEQFF.

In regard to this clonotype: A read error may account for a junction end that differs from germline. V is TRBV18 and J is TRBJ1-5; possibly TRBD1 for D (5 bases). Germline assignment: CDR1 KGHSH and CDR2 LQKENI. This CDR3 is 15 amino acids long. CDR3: CTSSPQGFTNQPQHF. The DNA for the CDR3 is TGTACCAGCTCACCTCAGGGTTTCACAAATCAGCCCCAGCATTTT.

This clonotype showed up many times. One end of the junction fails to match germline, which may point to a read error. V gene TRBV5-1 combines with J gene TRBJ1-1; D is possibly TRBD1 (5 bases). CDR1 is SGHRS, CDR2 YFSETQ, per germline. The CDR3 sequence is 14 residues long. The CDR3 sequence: CASSPQGVNTEAFF. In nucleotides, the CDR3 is TGTGCCAGCAGCCCCCAGGGTGTGAACACTGAAGCTTTCTTT.

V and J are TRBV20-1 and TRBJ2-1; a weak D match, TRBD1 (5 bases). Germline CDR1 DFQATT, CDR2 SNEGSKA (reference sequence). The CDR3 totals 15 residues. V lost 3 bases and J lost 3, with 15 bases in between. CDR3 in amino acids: CSASPVGRHYNEQFF. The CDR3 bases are TGCAGTGCTAGTCCGGTGGGGCGACACTACAATGAGCAGTTCTTC.

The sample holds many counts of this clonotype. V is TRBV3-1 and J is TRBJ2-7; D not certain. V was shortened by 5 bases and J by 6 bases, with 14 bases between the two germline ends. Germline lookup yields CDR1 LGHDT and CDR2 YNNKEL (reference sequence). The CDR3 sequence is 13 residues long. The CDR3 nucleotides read TGTGCCAGCAGCTCCGTCCGAACAGCCGAGCAGTACTTC. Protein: CASSSVRTAEQYF.